The next 25 T cell receptor beta chains were all read from a single sample in a study of cytomegalovirus exposure and HLA in healthy donors. The PCR made use of 60 Vbeta and 13 Jbeta primers. TCRdb's copy holds only in-frame clones and misses some; the assay was immunoSEQ multiplex PCR. The top ten clones hold 6.8% of a sample with under 150,000 clones, around three quarters of them seen once. Specimen: PBMCs. The receptor set was obtained from a man aged 35-49 years in good health and CMV-seropositive.

The rearrangement links TRBV9 to TRBJ2-3, with D tentatively TRBD1 (6 bases). From germline, CDR1 is SGDLS and CDR2 YYNGEE. V shed 4 bases and J shed 4 bases, with 19 bases lying between them. The CDR3 runs to 16 residues. CDR3 loop: CASSILQGRQADTQYF. The CDR3 DNA is TGTGCCAGCAGCATCTTACAGGGAAGACAGGCAGATACGCAGTATTTT.

The chain is built from TRBV4-1 and TRBJ2-2; the match to TRBD1 covers 8 bases. CDR1 is MGHRA and CDR2 is YSYEKL in the germline V gene. The V gene end was trimmed by 6 bases and the J gene end by 5 bases; junction bases not matched to a gene: 5. This CDR3 is built from 14 residues. In nucleotides, the CDR3 is TGCGCCAGCAGGGACAGGGCAACGACCGGGGAGCTGTTTTTT. Translation: CASRDRATTGELFF.

The chain has TRBV29-1 and TRBJ1-1; D gene uncertain. V was pared by 1 base and J by 4 bases, with 16 bases between. The germline V gene has CDR1 SQVTM and CDR2 ANQGSEA. There are 15 residues in the CDR3. CDR3 sequence (DNA): TGCAGCGTTGAAGGGGCCATACATCGGGGCACTGAAGCTTTCTTT. Encoded protein: CSVEGAIHRGTEAFF.

CDR3 region: CSLGVQDVYTF. The CDR3 bases are TGCAGCCTCGGGGTCCAAGATGTCTACACCTTC. V gene TRBV29-1 combines with J gene TRBJ1-2; D remains ambiguous. The CDR3 length is 11 residues. Trimming cost V 8 bases and J 10 bases, with 17 bases left between them. The germline CDR1 and CDR2 sequences are SQVTM and ANQGSEA. The whole variable domain, remainder taken from reference TRBV29-1 and TRBJ1-2, is SAVISQKPSRDICQRGTSLTIQCQVDSQVTMMFWYRQQPGQSLTLIATANQGSEATYESGFVIDKFPISRPNLTFSTLTVSNMSPEDSSIYLCSLGVQDVYTFGSGTRLTVV.

This chain joins TRBV4-3 and TRBJ1-6, with D possibly being TRBD1 (5 bases). Germline V gene lookup returns CDR1 LGHNA and CDR2 YSLEER. The CDR3 is 17 residues long. Trimming pared 0 bases from V and 6 bases from J, leaving 15 bases between. The CDR3 bases are TGCGCCAGCAGCCAAGATCGAGTAGGAGGGGTTAATTCACCCCTCCACTTT. It is translated as CASSQDRVGGVNSPLHF.

The chain carries TRBV27 and TRBJ2-7; D is unclear. This CDR3 contains 13 residues. Trimming removed 3 bases at V and 4 bases at J, with 10 bases between. CDR1 is MNHEY and CDR2 is SMNVEV in the germline V gene (reference sequence). CDR3 in DNA: TGTGCCAGCAGTTTGGGCAGAGCTTACGAGCAGTACTTC. Its protein product is CASSLGRAYEQYF.

This chain joins TRBV6-5 and TRBJ2-5; 8 bases line up with TRBD2. V lost 6 bases to trimming and J lost 0 bases; unmatched junction nucleotides: 3. The germline V gene has CDR1 MNHEY and CDR2 SVGAGI. The CDR3 extends over 14 amino acids. The CDR3 sequence: CASSPGGYQETQYF. CDR3 DNA: TGTGCCAGCAGCCCGGGGGGGTACCAAGAGACCCAGTACTTC.

The chain couples TRBV2 to TRBJ2-2; no clear D gene. The CDR3 sequence is 15 residues long. Germline lookup yields CDR1 SNHLY and CDR2 FYNNEI. V shed 3 bases and J shed 4 bases, with 12 bases lying between them. CDR3 sequence: CASSELHPGTGELFF. In nucleotides, the CDR3 is TGTGCCAGCAGTGAGCTTCACCCAGGCACCGGGGAGCTGTTTTTT.

This chain uses TRBV27 with TRBJ1-2; no definite D call. CDR1 and CDR2 from the germline V gene are MNHEY and SMNVEV (reference sequence). The CDR3 consists of 14 residues. V lost 5 bases, J lost 4 bases, and 14 bases lay in between. The CDR3 sequence is CASSPRTGSYGYTF. The CDR3 DNA reads TGTGCCAGCAGTCCCAGGACGGGAAGCTATGGCTACACCTTC.

This sequence joins TRBV4-3 and TRBJ2-7; 8 bases match TRBD2. The CDR3 length is 15 residues. Germline CDR1 and CDR2: LGHNA and YSLEER. The junction had 8 bases not matched to a gene; V was cut back by 5 bases and J by 2 bases. As DNA, the CDR3 is TGCGCCAGCAGCTCTCATAGCGGGGCGGCCTACGAGCAGTACTTC. Protein sequence: CASSSHSGAAYEQYF.

This clone has a single count. This chain joins TRBV30 and TRBJ1-6; the match to TRBD1 covers 8 bases. Germline-derived CDR1 and CDR2 are GTSNPN and SVGIG (reference sequence). The V segment lost 3 bases and the J segment 9 bases; nucleotides outside the gene matches: 1. This CDR3 spans 12 amino acids. CDR3 amino acids: CAWSGQGSPLHF. The CDR3 DNA reads as TGTGCCTGGAGCGGACAGGGTTCACCCCTCCACTTT.

This clone was recorded once. The chain links TRBV2 to TRBJ2-4; 7 nucleotides line up with TRBD1. CDR3 length equals 12 residues. J lost 14 bases, V lost 6 bases, and 10 bases had no gene match. The germline gives CDR1 SNHLY, CDR2 FYNNEI. The CDR3 nucleotides read TGTGCCAGCAGGGAGCAGGGGGTCCAAAAGTACTTC. Its protein is CASREQGVQKYF.

The chain couples TRBV15 to TRBJ1-6, with D possibly being TRBD1 (5 bases). The CDR3 covers 14 residues. With 6 bases removed from V and 6 bases from J, the gap between germline ends came to 12 bases. Looked up from germline, CDR1 is LNHNV and CDR2 is YYDKDF (reference sequence). CDR3 coding DNA: TGTGCCACCAGTTTTCGGGGGACTAATTCACCCCTCCACTTT. Translation gives CATSFRGTNSPLHF.

Here the CDR3 DNA reads TGTGCCAGCAGTGAGCGTCGATGGGGCGGGGGCCCCAAAAACATTCAGTACTTC. Translation: CASSERRWGGGPKNIQYF. This chain connects TRBV6-1 to TRBJ2-4; a possible D gene is TRBD2 (7 bases). CDR1 MNHNS and CDR2 SASEGT come from the germline V gene. This CDR3 is built from 18 residues. V was trimmed by 3 bases and J by 2 bases, leaving 20 bases between them.

The chain carries TRBV4-1 and TRBJ2-5, with D possibly TRBD1 on 8 matching bases. The J call could be wrong; TRBJ2-7 is a better fit for the DNA end. This CDR3 comprises 15 residues. CDR1 is MGHRA, CDR2 YSYEKL, per germline. CDR3 protein: CASSPLTGGVYEQYF. CDR3 in DNA: TGCGCCAGCAGCCCTCTTACAGGGGGGGTTTACGAGCAGTACTTC.

The chain uses TRBV6-6 and TRBJ1-2; possible D gene TRBD1, 5 bases. The germline V gene has CDR1 MNHNY and CDR2 SVGAGI (reference sequence). This CDR3 has 14 amino acids. With 6 bases removed from V and 3 bases from J, the gap between germline ends came to 14 bases. The CDR3: CASRNTGGDYGYTF. CDR3 DNA sequence: TGTGCCAGCAGGAATACCGGGGGGGACTATGGCTACACCTTC.

The sample holds a few counts of this clone. The chain links TRBV19 to TRBJ1-5, with 7 bases identical to TRBD1. The V and J ends lost 7 bases and 5 bases, in that order; junction bases with no gene match: 8. This CDR3 has 14 residues. Germline CDR1 and CDR2: LNHDA and SQIVND (reference sequence). CDR3 in amino acids: CASTIYRGDQPQHF. The CDR3 DNA is TGTGCCAGTACCATCTACAGGGGTGATCAGCCCCAGCATTTT. Looking up the rest from reference TRBV19 and TRBJ1-5 gives the full variable domain: DGGITQSPKYLFRKEGQNVTLSCEQNLNHDAMYWYRQDPGQGLRLIYYSQIVNDFQKGDIAEGYSVSREKKESFPLTVTSAQKNPTAFYLCASTIYRGDQPQHFGDGTRLSIL.

The rearrangement links TRBV4-1 to TRBJ2-7; D is unclear. With 0 bases removed from V and 3 bases from J, the gap between germline ends came to 15 bases. The germline CDR1 and CDR2 sequences are MGHRA and YSYEKL. The CDR3 sequence is 16 residues long. CDR3 sequence: CASSQDRSLSLYEQYF. The CDR3 nucleotides are TGCGCCAGCAGCCAAGATCGGAGCCTAAGTCTCTACGAGCAGTACTTC.

This chain joins TRBV19 and TRBJ1-5; the match to TRBD1 covers 10 bases. The V gene end was trimmed by 4 bases and the J gene end by 4 bases; junction bases not matched to a gene: 4. Germline CDR1 is LNHDA and CDR2 is SQIVND (reference sequence). CDR3 size: 15 residues. DNA of the CDR3: TGTGCCAGTAGTACACCGGGACAGGGGAATCAGCCCCAGCATTTT. Amino acids: CASSTPGQGNQPQHF.

The chain uses TRBV18 and TRBJ2-1; 8 nucleotides align to TRBD2. The length of the CDR3 is 18 residues. The J segment lost 4 bases and the V segment lost 3 bases, leaving 14 bases of the junction unmatched. Looked up from germline, CDR1 is KGHSH and CDR2 is LQKENI. CDR3 loop: CASSPLGFERGTYNEQFF. Written as DNA, the CDR3 is TGTGCCAGCTCACCCTTAGGATTTGAGCGGGGGACATACAATGAGCAGTTCTTC.

Comment on this clone: The missing conserved phenylalanine or tryptophan at the end of this CDR3 makes a read error likely. J is TRBJ1-5 and V is TRBV19; D unresolved. The CDR3 runs to 12 residues. V was clipped by 6 bases and J by 1 base, with 4 bases between them. Germline V gene lookup returns CDR1 LNHDA and CDR2 SQIVND (reference sequence). This chain's CDR3 is CASRESNQPQHV. The CDR3 region has the DNA TGTGCCAGTAGGGAGAGCAATCAGCCCCAGCATGTT.

The J gene is TRBJ2-1, the V gene TRBV7-3; a possible D gene is TRBD2 (6 bases). The ends were cut back, 0 bases at V and 5 bases at J, with 14 bases in the middle. Germline V gene sequence: CDR1 SGHTA, CDR2 FQGTGA. The CDR3 extends over 16 amino acids. In DNA, the CDR3 is TGTGCCAGCAGCTTAACGGGTAGCGGCGGCCACAATGAGCAGTTCTTC. Translating it yields CASSLTGSGGHNEQFF.

This rearrangement joins TRBV5-4 to TRBJ1-1; D gene unclear. CDR3 size: 13 residues. V was cut by 0 bases and J by 8 bases, with 11 bases left in between. Germline V gives CDR1 SGHNT, CDR2 YYREEE (reference sequence). DNA of the CDR3: TGTGCCAGCAGCTTGGGTGCCGCGCCAGAAGCTTTCTTT. The encoded protein is CASSLGAAPEAFF.

The gene calls are TRBV6-1 and TRBJ1-5; the D is unclear. Germline V gives CDR1 MNHNS, CDR2 SASEGT. The CDR3 extends over 17 amino acids. V gave up 4 bases and J gave up 0 bases, with 16 bases separating them. The DNA of the CDR3 is TGTGCCAGCAGTGGGGAGGTGGCAGTCTATAGCAATCAGCCCCAGCATTTT. It encodes CASSGEVAVYSNQPQHF.

The V and J genes are TRBV2 and TRBJ2-7; 10 nucleotides align to TRBD1. Losses at the gene ends were 7 bases for V and 2 bases for J; bases not matched to a gene: 2. Per the germline V gene, CDR1 is SNHLY and CDR2 is FYNNEI. This CDR3 comprises 13 residues. CDR3 nucleotides: TGTGCCAGCAAGGGACAGGGGACCTACGAGCAGTACTTC. Protein: CASKGQGTYEQYF. The full variable domain, completed using reference TRBV2 and TRBJ2-7, is EPEVTQTPSHQVTQMGQEVILRCVPISNHLYFYWYRQILGQKVEFLVSFYNNEISEKSEIFDDQFSVERPDGSNFTLKIRSTKLEDSAMYFCASKGQGTYEQYFGPGTRLTVT.